A selection of T cell receptor beta chains follows, all from one sample in a study of early T cells in non-severe SARS-CoV-2 infection. TCRdb redid the calling of the 5' RACE reads with MiXCR, one entry per CDR3 protein. The sample lists over 20,000 distinct CDR3 sequences; more than 4.5% were seen once. The sample comprised whole blood. These receptors were obtained from an adult who was a healthcare worker with PCR-confirmed SARS-CoV-2 infection or an uninfected control (not recorded which). The CDR3 runs from the conserved cysteine through the conserved F or W. The D gene is left open where the match is weak. Size is stated for part of the rows, as once, few or many counts, or as a class when the clone is expanded.

J	size	V	D	DNA	CDR3
TRBJ2-1	-	TRBV3-1	TRBD1	TGTGCCAGCAGCCGACCCGACAGGGGCGATGAGCAGTTCTTC	CASSRPDRGDEQFF
TRBJ2-1	few	TRBV6-6	-	TGTGCCAGCAGTTACGGTGAAAGCTCCTACAATGAGCAGTTCTTC	CASSYGESSYNEQFF
TRBJ1-6	-	TRBV30	-	TGTGCCAGTTCAAACCGAGATAATTCACCCCTCCACTTT	CASSNRDNSPLHF
TRBJ2-1	-	TRBV11-2	TRBD2	TGTGCCAGCAGCTTAGAGGGACTAGCGGACAATGAGCAGTTCTTC	CASSLEGLADNEQFF
TRBJ1-6	few	TRBV7-9	TRBD1	TGTGCCAGCAGCCAGGGACAGGGCGTAAATTCACCCCTCCACTTT	CASSQGQGVNSPLHF
TRBJ1-2	many	TRBV6-5	-	TGTGCCAGCAGTTACCAGAAGGCTGGAAATGGCTACACCTTC	CASSYQKAGNGYTF
TRBJ2-1	medium-sized	TRBV20-1	TRBD2	TGCAGTGCTAGAGAAGCTAGCGGGAGGGCCACTGAGCAGTTCTTC	CSAREASGRATEQFF
TRBJ1-2	many	TRBV11-2	TRBD1	TGTGCCAGCAGCTCCCTGGGGACAGTCTATGGCTACACCTTC	CASSSLGTVYGYTF
TRBJ1-4	many	TRBV20-1	-	TGCAGTGCCCAACAGGGCCCCGAAAAACTGTTTTTT	CSAQQGPEKLFF
TRBJ2-5	many	TRBV20-1	-	TGCAGTGCTAGCACCGGGGGCCAGGAGACCCAGTACTTC	CSASTGGQETQYF
TRBJ2-5	few	TRBV7-6	-	TGTGCCAGCAGCTCTCTCGAGACCCAGTACTTC	CASSSLETQYF
TRBJ2-7	many	TRBV12-3/TRBV12-4	-	TGTGCCAGCAGTTTGGTCGGACTGTGGGACCACGAGCAGTACTTC	CASSLVGLWDHEQYF
TRBJ1-6	medium-sized	TRBV7-6	-	TGTGCCAGCAGCTCAGGCCCGACAGAGGGGTTTGGTTCACCCCTCCACTTT	CASSSGPTEGFGSPLHF
TRBJ2-1	few	TRBV4-1	TRBD2	TGCGCCAGCAGCCAAGAAGCGGGAGGCCCCTGGGATGAGCAGTTCTTC	CASSQEAGGPWDEQFF
TRBJ2-3	many	TRBV18	TRBD1	TGTGCCAGCTCACCCCGACAGGGGGGCACAGATACGCAGTATTTT	CASSPRQGGTDTQYF
TRBJ2-6	many	TRBV20-1	TRBD1	TGCAGTCCCAGGGGGCCTGGGGCCAACGTCCTGACTTTC	CSPRGPGANVLTF
TRBJ2-7	many	TRBV12-3/TRBV12-4	TRBD1	TGTGCCAGCATAAGGACAGGCTCCTACGAGCAGTACTTC	CASIRTGSYEQYF
TRBJ2-2	few	TRBV7-9	-	TGTGCCAGCAGCTTAGAACGACTTTTCACCGGGGAGCTGTTTTTT	CASSLERLFTGELFF
TRBJ1-1	few	TRBV27	-	TGTGCCAGCAGTTTGCACTGGAACACTGAAGCTTTCTTT	CASSLHWNTEAFF
TRBJ2-3	many	TRBV20-1	-	TGCAGTGCCGGAGACTATAGCACAGATACGCAGTATTTT	CSAGDYSTDTQYF
TRBJ2-6	many	TRBV5-4	-	TGTGCCAGCAGCCCTACTCCGGGGACACCTGGGGCCAACGTCCTGACTTTC	CASSPTPGTPGANVLTF
TRBJ2-4	few	TRBV3-1	TRBD2	TGTGCCAGCAGCCCCCAAGGGACTAGCGGTCCCAAAAACATTCAGTACTTC	CASSPQGTSGPKNIQYF
TRBJ1-5	many	TRBV7-9	-	TGTGCCAGCAGCGATCGAGGCGATAATCAGCCCCAGCATTTT	CASSDRGDNQPQHF
TRBJ1-1	many	TRBV30	-	TGTGCCTGGAGTGGGGGGGCTGAAGCTTTCTTT	CAWSGGAEAFF
TRBJ2-7	many	TRBV4-3	-	TGCGCCAGCAGCCAGTGGGGGACCTACGAGCAGTACTTC	CASSQWGTYEQYF
TRBJ1-1	medium-sized	TRBV7-2	-	TGTGCCAGCAGCTTTAGGGCCAGCATGAACACTGAAGCTTTCTTT	CASSFRASMNTEAFF
TRBJ1-1	-	TRBV11-2	-	TGTGCCAGCAGCCTTGATGCCAACACTGAAGCTTTCTTT	CASSLDANTEAFF
TRBJ1-6	few	TRBV2	TRBD1	TGTGCCAGCAGGGGAATCAGGGGGCAGGGTTCACCCCTCCACTTT	CASRGIRGQGSPLHF
TRBJ2-3	many	TRBV12-3/TRBV12-4	-	TGTGCCAGCAGTACCGGGCTATCCAGCACAGATACGCAGTATTTT	CASSTGLSSTDTQYF
TRBJ2-1	-	TRBV6-5	TRBD2	TGTGCCAGCAGTTACGAACGTAGCGGGGCGCTTTACAATGAGCAGTTCTTC	CASSYERSGALYNEQFF
TRBJ2-7	few	TRBV5-1	-	TGCGCCAGCAGCTTCAGGTTGGGGGCCTACGAGCAGTACTTC	CASSFRLGAYEQYF
TRBJ2-7	many	TRBV28	-	TGTGCCAGCAGTTCTCTAACACCGTCCTACGAGCAGTACTTC	CASSSLTPSYEQYF
TRBJ2-1	many	TRBV24-1	TRBD2	TGTGCCACCAGCGCGGTAGCGGGCTCCTACAATGAGCAGTTCTTC	CATSAVAGSYNEQFF
TRBJ1-5	many	TRBV6-2/TRBV6-3	-	TGTGCCAGCAGTTACTTGACAGAGACTCAGCCCCAGCATTTT	CASSYLTETQPQHF
TRBJ2-1	many	TRBV29-1	TRBD1	TGCAGCGTGGTCGATGACAGGGCCAGATACAATGAGCAGTTCTTC	CSVVDDRARYNEQFF
TRBJ2-7	many	TRBV20-1	TRBD1	TGCAGTGCTAGGTTCCCCAGGACAGGGGGCGCCGAGCAGTACTTC	CSARFPRTGGAEQYF
TRBJ2-5	-	TRBV4-1	TRBD2	TGCGCCAGCAGCCAAGGGACTAGCGGGAGTTCCCAAGAGACCCAGTACTTC	CASSQGTSGSSQETQYF
TRBJ1-1	many	TRBV6-2/TRBV6-3	TRBD1	TGTGCCAGCAGTTCTTGGACAGGGGGGTCTTCTGAAGCTTTCTTT	CASSSWTGGSSEAFF
TRBJ2-3	many	TRBV14	-	TGTGCCAGCAGCCGAAACAGGGCACGCACAGATACGCAGTATTTT	CASSRNRARTDTQYF
TRBJ1-6	-	TRBV28	-	TGTGCCAGCAGTAACCGGGGCAGCTCCTATAATTCACCCCTCCACTTT	CASSNRGSSYNSPLHF
TRBJ1-6	few	TRBV7-9	TRBD1	TGTGCCAGCAGCGTAGGACAGGGGGGATCACCCCTCCACTTT	CASSVGQGGSPLHF
TRBJ2-2	many	TRBV7-9	TRBD2	TGTGCCAGCATCTTTGAAGCGGGAGGGCCGGCCGGGGAGCTGTTTTTT	CASIFEAGGPAGELFF
TRBJ2-3	-	TRBV7-9	-	TGTGCCAGCAGCCCCACAGGGGATACGCAGTATTTT	CASSPTGDTQYF
TRBJ2-4	medium-sized	TRBV19	-	TGTGCCAGTAGTAACAGCCCAAACATTCAGTACTTC	CASSNSPNIQYF
TRBJ2-3	many	TRBV29-1	-	TGCAGCGTTGTCCCTATCGAGTCGGGGGCAGATACGCAGTATTTT	CSVVPIESGADTQYF
TRBJ2-2	many	TRBV5-1	-	TGCGCCAGCAGCTCGGTGGACACCGGGGAGCTGTTTTTT	CASSSVDTGELFF
TRBJ1-3	-	TRBV12-3/TRBV12-4	-	TGTGCCAGCAGTTTAGCGGCAGGGGTTCTCTCTGGAAACACCATATATTTT	CASSLAAGVLSGNTIYF
TRBJ2-3	many	TRBV30	TRBD2	TGTGCCTGGAGTGTACTAGCGGACAGCACAGATACGCAGTATTTT	CAWSVLADSTDTQYF
TRBJ2-3	-	TRBV29-1	-	TGCAGCGTTGACTCGGGGGCGGATACGCAGTATTTT	CSVDSGADTQYF
TRBJ2-3	many	TRBV5-1	-	TGCGCCAGCAGCGACACAGATACGCAGTATTTT	CASSDTDTQYF
TRBJ1-4	-	TRBV2	TRBD1	TGTGCCAGCAGTTCAGGGGGCGCGCAGGCAGGAAAACTGTTTTTT	CASSSGGAQAGKLFF
TRBJ2-7	few	TRBV5-1	-	TGCGCCAGCAGTCTCCAACCGGGACGGCTCTACGAGCAGTACTTC	CASSLQPGRLYEQYF
TRBJ2-2	many	TRBV11-2	TRBD2	TGTGCCAGCAGCCACGGACTAGCGGGAATCACCGGGGAGCTGTTTTTT	CASSHGLAGITGELFF
TRBJ2-5	many	TRBV10-3	-	TGTGCCATCAGTGACGACCGCCGGGAGACCCAGTACTTC	CAISDDRRETQYF
TRBJ2-1	many	TRBV29-1	-	TGCAGCGCCGGACACTCCTACAATGAGCAGTTCTTC	CSAGHSYNEQFF
TRBJ2-3	-	TRBV5-1	TRBD2	TGCGCCAGCAGCTTAGGCGGGAGGGCCTTAGATACGCAGTATTTT	CASSLGGRALDTQYF
TRBJ2-3	many	TRBV5-1	-	TGCGCCAGGGGACGTAGCACAGATACGCAGTATTTT	CARGRSTDTQYF
TRBJ2-3	many	TRBV10-1	-	TGCGCCAGCGCGGACCAGGGAGGTGATACGCAGTATTTT	CASADQGGDTQYF
TRBJ2-1	-	TRBV6-5	-	TGTGCCAGCAGGCTGGGCCCGTCCAATGAGCAGTTCTTC	CASRLGPSNEQFF
TRBJ2-7	medium-sized	TRBV11-2	-	TGTGCCAGCAGCTTGTCCCTGTCGGGATACGAGCAGTACTTC	CASSLSLSGYEQYF